This T cell receptor beta chain originates from a study of T cells in Graves' hyperthyroidism and ophthalmopathy. Study-wide background: Peripheral blood was collected at initial diagnosis, before any treatment.

This clonotype came up many times. What it binds is not known. At least 3 on the Clinical Activity Score was recorded for ophthalmopathy patients, who also had NOSPECS grade at least 4 and duration under 3 months. It was uncontrolled infection, other autoimmune disease, pregnancy or lactation that excluded patients. This CDR3 is built from 16 residues. CDR1 and CDR2 from the germline V gene are SGHVS and FNYEAQ. Deletions cut 1 base from V and 0 bases from J, with 10 bases between. Researchers took RNA transcripts and amplified the TCR beta CDR3 regions from them. HTBI primers were used for first-round RT-PCR of the TCR CDR3. Via MiXCR, TCRdb re-called the multiplex PCR reads, giving one row per CDR3 protein. The sample lists 200,000 to 250,000 distinct CDR3 sequences; around 15% were seen once. Study-wide results and caveats: With a median lead of about six months before onset, the model predicted ophthalmopathy.

This chain connects TRBV7-6 to TRBJ2-1; possibly TRBD2 for D (6 bases). Sequenced sample: blood. The TCR sequence derives from a woman younger than 35 with Graves' ophthalmopathy. CDR3 coding DNA: TGTGCCAGCAGCTTAGTAGCACTAGCCTCCTACAATGAGCAGTTCTTC. It encodes CASSLVALASYNEQFF.